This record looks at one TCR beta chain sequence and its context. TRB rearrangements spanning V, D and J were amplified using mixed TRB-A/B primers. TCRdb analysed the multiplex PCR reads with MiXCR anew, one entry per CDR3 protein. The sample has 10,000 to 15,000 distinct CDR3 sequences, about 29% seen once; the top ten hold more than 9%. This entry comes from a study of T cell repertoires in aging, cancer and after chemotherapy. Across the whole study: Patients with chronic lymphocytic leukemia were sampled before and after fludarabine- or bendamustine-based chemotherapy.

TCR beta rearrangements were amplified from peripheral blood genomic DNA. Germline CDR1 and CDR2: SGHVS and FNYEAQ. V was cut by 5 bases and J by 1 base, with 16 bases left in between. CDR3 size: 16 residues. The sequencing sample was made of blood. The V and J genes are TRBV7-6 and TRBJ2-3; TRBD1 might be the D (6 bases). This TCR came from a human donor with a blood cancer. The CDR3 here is CASSTRQVGGTDTQYF. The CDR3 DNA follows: TGTGCCAGCAGCACCAGACAGGTCGGGGGCACAGATACGCAGTATTTT.